This T cell receptor beta chain was captured by sequencing in a study of blood T cell repertoires in COVID-19. As for the study in general: Samples taken during acute and convalescent COVID-19 were collected in the United States, Italy and Spain. PBMCs, B-cell-depleted T cells, or T cells were the source of the cDNA or gDNA that made up the material.

Under the authors' procedure: It was from reference gene primer amplification that nucleated cell counts were estimated. Measured with immunoSEQ multiplex PCR; TCRdb has only the in-frame clones, and not every one. V, J and clone size derive from that table, while D and trimming were established from the DNA sequence. The data contain around 100,000 clones, almost 80% of them seen just once; the ten biggest clones take up around 9.6%. This CDR3 has 13 amino acids. Germline CDR1 SEHNR, CDR2 FQNEAQ (reference sequence). The V and J ends lost 4 bases and 2 bases respectively, with 9 bases between them. The specimen was peripheral blood. The chain is built from TRBV7-9 and TRBJ2-7, with D possibly being TRBD1 (6 bases). The clonotype originates from a man aged 55 to 69 with active or convalescent COVID-19. The CDR3 here is CASSSRGTYEQYF. Written as DNA, the CDR3 is TGTGCCAGCAGCTCAAGGGGGACCTACGAGCAGTACTTC. Full variable domain (outside the CDR3, taken from reference TRBV7-9 and TRBJ2-7): DTGVSQNPRHKITKRGQNVTFRCDPISEHNRLYWYRQTLGQGPEFLTYFQNEAQLEKSRLLSDRFSAERPKGSFSTLEIQRTEQGDSAMYLCASSSRGTYEQYFGPGTRLTVT.